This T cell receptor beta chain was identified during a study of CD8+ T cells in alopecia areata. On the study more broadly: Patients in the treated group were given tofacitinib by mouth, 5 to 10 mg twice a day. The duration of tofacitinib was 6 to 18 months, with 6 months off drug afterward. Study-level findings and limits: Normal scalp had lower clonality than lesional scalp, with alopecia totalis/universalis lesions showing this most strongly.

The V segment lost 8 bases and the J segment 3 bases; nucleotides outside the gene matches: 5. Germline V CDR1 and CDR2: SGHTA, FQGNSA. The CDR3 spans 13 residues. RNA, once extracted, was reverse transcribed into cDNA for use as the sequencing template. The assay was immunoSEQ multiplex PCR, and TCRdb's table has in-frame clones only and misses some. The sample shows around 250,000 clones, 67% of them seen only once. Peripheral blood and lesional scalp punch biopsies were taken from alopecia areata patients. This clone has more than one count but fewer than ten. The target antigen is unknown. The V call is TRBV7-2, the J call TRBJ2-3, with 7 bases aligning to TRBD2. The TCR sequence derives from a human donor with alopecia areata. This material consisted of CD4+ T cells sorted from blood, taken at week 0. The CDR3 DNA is TGTGCCAGCGAGTGGCGGGGGACAGATACGCAGTATTTT. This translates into CASEWRGTDTQYF.